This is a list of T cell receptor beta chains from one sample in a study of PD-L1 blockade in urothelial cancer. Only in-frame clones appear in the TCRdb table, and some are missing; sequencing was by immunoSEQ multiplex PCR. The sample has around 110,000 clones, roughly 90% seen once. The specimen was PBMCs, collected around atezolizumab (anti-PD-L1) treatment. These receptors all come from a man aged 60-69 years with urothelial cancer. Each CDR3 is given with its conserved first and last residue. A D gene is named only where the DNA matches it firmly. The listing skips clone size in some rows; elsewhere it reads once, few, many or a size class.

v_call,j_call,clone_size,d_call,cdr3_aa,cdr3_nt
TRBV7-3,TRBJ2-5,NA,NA,CASSPGELETQYF,TGTGCCAGCAGCCCAGGGGAGCTGGAGACCCAGTACTTC
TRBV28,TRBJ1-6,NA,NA,CASSRGSYNSPLHF,TGTGCCAGCAGCAGGGGTTCCTATAATTCACCCCTCCACTTT
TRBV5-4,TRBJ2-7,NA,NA,CASSPGGEHEQYF,TGTGCCAGCAGCCCTGGTGGGGAGCACGAGCAGTACTTC
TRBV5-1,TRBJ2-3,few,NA,CASSLARASADTQYF,TGCGCCAGCAGCTTGGCTAGGGCTAGCGCAGATACGCAGTATTTT
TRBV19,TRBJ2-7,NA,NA,CASRGAGAYYEQYF,TGTGCCAGTAGGGGAGCAGGGGCCTACTACGAGCAGTACTTC
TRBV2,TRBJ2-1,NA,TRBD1,CASSYDRAVYNEQFF,TGTGCCAGCAGTTACGACAGGGCCGTCTACAATGAGCAGTTCTTC
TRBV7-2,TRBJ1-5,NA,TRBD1,CASSSNRGGDQPQHF,TGTGCCAGCAGCTCGAACAGGGGCGGCGACCAGCCCCAGCATTTT
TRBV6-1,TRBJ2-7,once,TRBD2,CASSENLLASGSPEQYF,TGTGCCAGCAGTGAAAACTTACTGGCTAGCGGGAGCCCCGAGCAGTACTTC
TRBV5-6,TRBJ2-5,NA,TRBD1,CASSGTGFGETQYF,TGTGCCAGCAGCGGGACAGGGTTTGGAGAGACCCAGTACTTC
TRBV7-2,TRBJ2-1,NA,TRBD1,CASSLPQGAYNEQFF,TGTGCCAGCAGTTTACCCCAGGGGGCCTACAATGAGCAGTTCTTC
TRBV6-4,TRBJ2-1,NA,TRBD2,CASSASAGGSYNEQFF,TGTGCCAGCAGTGCTTCAGCGGGGGGTTCCTACAATGAGCAGTTCTTC
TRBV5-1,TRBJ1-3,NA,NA,CASSLTGNGNTIYF,TGCGCCAGCAGCTTGACGGGTAATGGAAACACCATATATTTT
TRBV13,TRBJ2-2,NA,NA,CASSPRSGGELFF,TGTGCCAGCAGCCCCAGGTCCGGCGGGGAGCTGTTTTTT
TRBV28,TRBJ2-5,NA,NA,CASSPRDNEETQYF,TGTGCCAGCAGCCCACGGGACAACGAAGAGACCCAGTACTTC
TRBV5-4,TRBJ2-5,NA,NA,CASSLATHQETQYF,TGTGCCAGCAGTCTTGCTACCCACCAAGAGACCCAGTACTTC
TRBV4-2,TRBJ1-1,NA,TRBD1,CASSQDPGQGNTEAFF,TGTGCCAGCAGCCAAGATCCGGGACAGGGGAACACTGAAGCTTTCTTT
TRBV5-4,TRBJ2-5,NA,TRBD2,CASSLEVAGAETQYF,TGTGCCAGCAGCTTGGAGGTAGCGGGGGCAGAGACCCAGTACTTC
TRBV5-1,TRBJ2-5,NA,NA,CASSFRQSQETQYF,TGCGCCAGCAGCTTCCGACAGTCCCAAGAGACCCAGTACTTC
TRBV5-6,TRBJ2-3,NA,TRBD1,CASSWRQGNTDTQYF,TGTGCCAGCAGCTGGAGACAGGGTAACACAGATACGCAGTATTTT
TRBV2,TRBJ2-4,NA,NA,CASSVNGKNIQYF,TGTGCCAGCAGTGTAAACGGGAAAAACATTCAGTACTTC
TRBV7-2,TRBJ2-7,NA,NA,CASSLVRTNTYEQYF,TGTGCCAGCAGCTTAGTTCGGACAAATACCTACGAGCAGTACTTC
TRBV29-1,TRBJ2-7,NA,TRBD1,CSVTQGASEQYF,TGCAGCGTTACACAGGGGGCGAGTGAGCAGTACTTC
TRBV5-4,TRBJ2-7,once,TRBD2,CASSSGGSGRYEQYF,TGTGCCAGCAGCTCGGGAGGAAGCGGGAGGTACGAGCAGTACTTC
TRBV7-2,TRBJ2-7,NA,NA,CASRRGGDYEQYF,TGTGCCAGCAGAAGGGGGGGGGACTACGAGCAGTACTTC
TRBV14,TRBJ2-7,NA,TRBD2,CASSPTSGASYEQYF,TGTGCCAGCAGCCCTACTAGCGGAGCCTCCTACGAGCAGTACTTC
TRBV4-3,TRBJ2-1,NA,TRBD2,CASSRGTSVDEQFF,TGCGCCAGCAGCCGCGGGACTAGCGTCGATGAGCAGTTCTTC